The 23 T cell receptor beta chains below come from one sample, sequenced in a study of T cell changes during pregnancy in multiple sclerosis. Profiled with immunoSEQ multiplex PCR; TCRdb holds only in-frame clones, not every one. The sample yields 69,000 or so clones, just over 90% seen once. Sequences were derived from peripheral blood, sampled in the third trimester of pregnancy. All receptors come from a female donor with multiple sclerosis, enrolled in a pregnancy study.

The rearrangement links TRBV19 to TRBJ1-6; D gene ambiguous. Looked up from germline, CDR1 is LNHDA and CDR2 is SQIVND (reference sequence). The CDR3 extends over 15 amino acids. V lost 3 bases and J 14 bases, leaving 20 bases between the germline ends. The CDR3 loop reads CASSIGFATSGTLHF. The CDR3 DNA reads as TGTGCCAGTAGTATTGGATTTGCCACCTCCGGGACCCTCCACTTT.

The V call is TRBV9, the J call TRBJ1-4, with D tentatively TRBD1 (6 bases). The CDR3 is made up of 13 amino acids. Germline V gives CDR1 SGDLS, CDR2 YYNGEE. V dropped 0 bases and J dropped 8 bases, with 8 bases sitting between them. The CDR3, as DNA: TGTGCCAGCAGCGTAGGAGGGGGAGAAAAACTGTTTTTT. Translated, it gives CASSVGGGEKLFF. Based on the CDR3 plus reference TRBV9 and TRBJ1-4, the full variable domain is DSGVTQTPKHLITATGQRVTLRCSPRSGDLSVYWYQQSLDQGLQFLIQYYNGEERAKGNILERFSAQQFPDLHSELNLSSLELGDSALYFCASSVGGGEKLFFGSGTQLSVL.

The chain joins TRBV7-2 to TRBJ1-6; 8 nucleotides match TRBD1. CDR3 length: 14 residues. Unmatched junction bases numbered 4, after V lost 5 bases and J lost 7 bases. Germline V CDR1 and CDR2: SGHTA, FQGNSA. The CDR3 DNA sequence: TGTGCCAGCAGCATAAGACAGGGGAATTCACCCCTCCACTTT. Translated, it gives CASSIRQGNSPLHF.

The chain employs TRBV28 and TRBJ1-1; D is uncertain. The CDR3 runs to 13 residues. The germline gives CDR1 MDHEN, CDR2 SYDVKM. V was trimmed by 6 bases and J by 7 bases, leaving 15 bases between them. CDR3 protein: CASSLITVNEAFF. The CDR3 coding sequence is TGTGCCAGCAGCCTAATAACTGTTAATGAAGCTTTCTTT.

V is TRBV2 and J is TRBJ1-2; 7 bases are shared with TRBD1. V lost 5 bases to trimming and J lost 1 base; unmatched junction nucleotides: 4. The germline CDR1 and CDR2 sequences are SNHLY and FYNNEI. The CDR3 is 14 residues long. The CDR3: CASSWDRGNYGYTF. The CDR3 region has the DNA TGTGCCAGCAGTTGGGACAGAGGTAACTATGGCTACACCTTC.

V usage is TRBV7-2 and J usage is TRBJ1-2, with D perhaps matching TRBD1 (6 bases). V was cut by 1 base and J by 3 bases, with 6 bases left in between. Germline CDR1 is SGHTA and CDR2 is FQGNSA. This CDR3 has 13 amino acids. CDR3 sequence: CASSLGTDYGYTF. CDR3 nucleotides: TGTGCCAGCAGCTTAGGGACAGACTATGGCTACACCTTC.

CDR3 loop: CASSPRDITYNEQFF. For the CDR3, the DNA is TGCGCCAGCAGCCCCCGGGACATAACCTACAATGAGCAGTTCTTC. The chain uses TRBV4-3 and TRBJ2-1; possible D gene TRBD1, 6 bases. The CDR3 is 15 residues long. The V gene lost 4 bases and the J gene lost 2 bases, with 12 bases spanning the gap. Germline-derived CDR1 and CDR2 are LGHNA and YSLEER.

A single count supports this clone. The rearrangement uses TRBV30 and TRBJ1-1; D may be TRBD1 (5 bases). The CDR3 runs to 15 residues. Deletions cut 5 bases from V and 0 bases from J, with 16 bases between. CDR1 is GTSNPN and CDR2 is SVGIG in the germline V gene (reference sequence). CDR3 DNA sequence: TGTGCCTGGGCCCCCAGGGCGCCGTTGAACACTGAAGCTTTCTTT. As protein: CAWAPRAPLNTEAFF.

CDR3 in DNA: TGCGCCAGCAGCTCTTCACTAGCGGGGATTACAGATACGCAGTATTTT. Translated, it gives CASSSSLAGITDTQYF. The rearrangement joins TRBV5-1 to TRBJ2-3; 10 bases align to TRBD2. J lost 3 bases, V lost 3 bases, and 7 bases had no gene match. The CDR3 has 16 residues. Germline lookup yields CDR1 SGHRS and CDR2 YFSETQ. The full variable domain, its missing parts supplied by reference TRBV5-1 and TRBJ2-3, is KAGVTQTPRYLIKTRGQQVTLSCSPISGHRSVSWYQQTPGQGLQFLFEYFSETQRNKGNFPGRFSGRQFSNSRSEMNVSTLELGDSALYLCASSSSLAGITDTQYFGPGTRLTVL.

This rearrangement joins TRBV4-3 to TRBJ1-2; possible D gene TRBD1, 5 bases. Germline CDR1 is LGHNA and CDR2 is YSLEER. The CDR3 covers 14 residues. V was pared by 4 bases and J by 2 bases, with 11 bases between. The DNA of the CDR3 is TGCGCCAGCAGCCCCCCGACAGCAAACTATGGCTACACCTTC. Amino acids: CASSPPTANYGYTF.

The chain joins TRBV28 to TRBJ2-3; maybe TRBD1 (7 bases). The ends were cut back, 9 bases at V and 2 bases at J, with 15 bases in the middle. CDR3 length: 14 amino acids. Germline-derived CDR1 and CDR2 are MDHEN and SYDVKM. The CDR3 here is CASSSGGFTDTQYF. The CDR3 DNA sequence: TGTGCCAGTTCGTCAGGGGGGTTCACAGATACGCAGTATTTT.

V and J are TRBV11-3 and TRBJ2-3; TRBD2 agrees at 7 bases. After removal of 3 bases from V and 5 bases from J, the junction contained 5 bases not matched to a gene. CDR3 length equals 14 residues. CDR1 and CDR2 from the germline V gene are SGHNT and YENEEA. CDR3 coding DNA: TGTGCCAGCAGCTTGGGGGGGGACGTAGATACGCAGTATTTT. Its translation: CASSLGGDVDTQYF.

This clone has a single count. The chain carries TRBV9 and TRBJ1-3; D unclear. The CDR3 is made up of 17 amino acids. Trimming removed 0 bases from V and 0 bases from J, with 13 bases in between. The germline gives CDR1 SGDLS, CDR2 YYNGEE. Here the CDR3 DNA reads TGTGCCAGCAGCGTAGTTGGCGGCCCCATCTCTGGAAACACCATATATTTT. The encoded protein is CASSVVGGPISGNTIYF.

V usage is TRBV11-2 and J usage is TRBJ1-4; weak D call: TRBD1 (6 bases). CDR1 is SGHAT and CDR2 is FQNNGV in the germline V gene. There are 15 residues in the CDR3. The germline V and J ends were trimmed by 3 bases and 2 bases, with 10 bases remaining between them. This chain's CDR3 is CASSLGGATNEKLFF. In DNA, the CDR3 is TGTGCCAGCAGCTTGGGGGGGGCTACTAATGAAAAACTGTTTTTT.

The chain employs TRBV6-1 and TRBJ1-1, with 7 bases identical to TRBD1. V lost 2 bases and J lost 10; bases outside the gene matches: 4. The germline V gene encodes CDR1 MNHNS and CDR2 SASEGT. The CDR3 is 12 amino acids. CDR3 sequence reads: CASSEYRGSAFF. In DNA form, the CDR3 reads TGTGCCAGCAGTGAATACAGGGGTTCAGCTTTCTTT.

This clone was observed a few times. The V gene is TRBV5-6, the J gene TRBJ1-6; the D gene is possibly TRBD1 (5 bases). Germline-derived CDR1 and CDR2 are SGHDT and YYEEEE. This CDR3 contains 15 residues. Trimming shortened V by 1 base and J by 8 bases, and 13 bases separated the two germline ends. CDR3 sequence (DNA): TGTGCCAGCAGCTTGCTTGGCAGGGTCGATTCACCCCTCCACTTT. Translated, it gives CASSLLGRVDSPLHF.

The chain carries TRBV7-3 and TRBJ2-7; possible D gene TRBD1, 6 bases. Trimming removed 0 bases from V and 2 bases from J, with 26 bases in between. The CDR3 sequence is 20 residues long. In germline, CDR1 is SGHTA, CDR2 FQGTGA. The CDR3 DNA is TGTGCCAGCAGCTTAACCGTGACGAACAGGGTCCAAACCCCCACCTACGAGCAGTACTTC. Its protein is CASSLTVTNRVQTPTYEQYF.

This sequence joins TRBV11-2 and TRBJ2-1; D may be TRBD1 (6 bases). CDR3 length equals 19 residues. The V gene's germline CDR1 is SGHAT and CDR2 FQNNGV. Trimming cost V 0 bases and J 1 base, with 19 bases left between them. The CDR3 reads CASSLDPRGFTTSYNEQFF. The CDR3 coding sequence is TGTGCCAGCAGCTTAGACCCAAGGGGGTTTACTACGTCCTACAATGAGCAGTTCTTC.

The chain combines TRBV6-6 with TRBJ1-5; D might be TRBD1 (5 bases). CDR3 length: 16 residues. CDR1 and CDR2 (germline): MNHNY, SVGAGI (reference sequence). Trimming took off 5 bases at V and 6 bases at J, with 20 bases between the two ends. The CDR3 coding sequence is TGTGCCAGCAGTCCCCCCAGGGTGGGGGGGGGTCAGCCCCAGCATTTT. It codes for CASSPPRVGGGQPQHF.

The chain is built from TRBV30 and TRBJ2-2; 8 bases align to TRBD2. Germline CDR1 reads GTSNPN; CDR2 reads SVGIG (reference sequence). The CDR3 runs 15 residues. Unmatched junction bases numbered 9, after V lost 5 bases and J lost 4 bases. Here the CDR3 DNA reads TGTGCCTGGGAGGTTGGTGCGGGAGGCACCGGGGAGCTGTTTTTT. It codes for CAWEVGAGGTGELFF.

In its sample, this clone was seen a few times. The V and J genes are TRBV10-3 and TRBJ2-3; no definite D call. This CDR3 has 14 amino acids. Germline lookup yields CDR1 ENHRY and CDR2 SYGVKD. With 0 bases removed from V and 7 bases from J, the gap between germline ends came to 11 bases. The CDR3 DNA reads as TGTGCCATCAGTGAGTCCCCCCACCCTAATACGCAGTATTTT. This gives the protein CAISESPHPNTQYF.

The chain carries TRBV5-1 and TRBJ2-7; possibly TRBD2 for D (6 bases). Trimming cost V 3 bases and J 4 bases, with 11 bases left between them. The germline CDR1 and CDR2 sequences are SGHRS and YFSETQ. The CDR3 extends over 13 amino acids. The CDR3, as DNA: TGCGCCAGCAGCTCGGGAGTGCGTTACGAGCAGTACTTC. It specifies CASSSGVRYEQYF.

The J gene is TRBJ1-6, the V gene TRBV30; D might be TRBD1 (5 bases). The V end lost 0 bases, the J end lost 6 bases, and 27 bases lay between the germline ends. This CDR3 has 20 residues. The germline gives CDR1 GTSNPN, CDR2 SVGIG (reference sequence). The CDR3 DNA sequence: TGTGCCTGGAGTGTAACGCCCCGGACAAGTGGGCAGAGACTTAATTCACCCCTCCACTTT. This gives the protein CAWSVTPRTSGQRLNSPLHF.